The rows below give T cell receptor beta chains drawn from one sample of a study of T cells after yellow fever vaccination. TCRdb used MiXCR to reprocess the 5' RACE reads, holding one entry per CDR3 protein. The sample has 510,000 or so distinct CDR3 sequences; 19% are singletons. This material consisted of PBMCs, taken 15 days after the yellow fever booster vaccination. The receptors here all came from a man aged 25 to 40 who received the YFV17D yellow fever vaccine. The CDR3 runs from the conserved cysteine through the conserved F or W. D genes are given only for firm matches. Clone size is given for some rows only: seen once, a few or many times, or a class if the clone is expanded.

TRBJ2-5,once,13,-,TRBV15,CATSRDLGETQYF,TGTGCCACCAGCAGAGATTTGGGAGAGACCCAGTACTTC
TRBJ2-7,few,12,-,TRBV20-1,CSARRKSYEQYF,TGCAGTGCTAGGAGGAAGTCCTACGAGCAGTACTTC
TRBJ2-3,few,14,TRBD1,TRBV7-8,CATRTGVFTDTQYF,TGTGCCACCCGGACAGGGGTGTTCACAGATACGCAGTATTTT
TRBJ2-5,few,17,-,TRBV7-6,CASSFTASVSWAETQYF,TGTGCCAGCAGCTTCACGGCTAGCGTGAGTTGGGCGGAGACCCAGTACTTC
TRBJ2-7,few,16,TRBD1,TRBV7-9,CASSLGPGTGSYEQYF,TGTGCCAGCAGCTTAGGACCCGGGACAGGGTCCTACGAGCAGTACTTC
TRBJ2-7,-,15,-,TRBV5-1,CASSSMGTLGYEQYF,TGCGCCAGCAGCTCGATGGGCACTCTGGGGTACGAGCAGTACTTC
TRBJ2-3,-,14,-,TRBV19,CATYGKRSTDTQYF,TGTGCCACCTACGGGAAGCGGAGCACAGATACGCAGTATTTT
TRBJ2-1,-,14,-,TRBV15,CATSRDRGVGEQFF,TGTGCCACCAGCAGAGATAGAGGGGTCGGAGAGCAGTTCTTC
TRBJ2-1,-,13,-,TRBV24-1,CATSEGEGNEQFF,TGTGCCACCAGTGAAGGTGAGGGGAATGAGCAGTTCTTC
TRBJ2-7,-,14,-,TRBV9,CASSVDWKAYEQYF,TGTGCCAGCAGCGTAGATTGGAAGGCCTACGAGCAGTACTTC
TRBJ2-7,few,13,TRBD1,TRBV4-3,CASSQDLGGQGYF,TGCGCCAGCAGCCAAGATCTGGGGGGACAGGGGTACTTC
TRBJ1-1,-,13,-,TRBV10-3,CAISPREGAEAFF,TGTGCCATCAGTCCTCGGGAAGGGGCTGAAGCTTTCTTT
TRBJ2-3,few,15,-,TRBV5-1,CASSFGTGGFDTQYF,TGCGCCAGCAGCTTCGGGACTGGGGGCTTTGATACGCAGTATTTT
TRBJ2-7,many,14,TRBD2,TRBV20-1,CSATSRGGIHEQYF,TGCAGTGCTACTTCGCGGGGAGGGATCCACGAGCAGTACTTC
TRBJ2-1,-,10,-,TRBV7-2,CASSGMEQFF,TGTGCCAGCAGCGGCATGGAGCAGTTCTTC
TRBJ2-1,few,14,TRBD2,TRBV20-1,CSARAPSGINEQFF,TGCAGTGCTAGAGCCCCTAGCGGTATCAATGAGCAGTTCTTC
TRBJ1-2,few,14,TRBD1,TRBV20-1,CSVLGQGDGYGYTF,TGCAGTGTCCTGGGACAGGGCGATGGCTATGGCTACACCTTC
TRBJ2-3,few,14,TRBD1,TRBV20-1,CSARTRDRADTQYF,TGCAGTGCTAGAACGAGGGACAGGGCAGATACGCAGTATTTT
TRBJ2-7,-,14,-,TRBV25-1,CASSSGRGPYEQYF,TGTGCCAGCAGTAGCGGGCGGGGGCCCTACGAGCAGTACTTC
TRBJ2-3,many,13,-,TRBV12-3/TRBV12-4,CASTPLGTDTQYF,TGTGCCAGCACCCCCCTGGGTACAGATACGCAGTATTTT
TRBJ2-5,few,16,-,TRBV7-9,CASSLGERHSQETQYF,TGTGCCAGCAGCTTAGGGGAACGACATTCCCAAGAGACCCAGTACTTC
TRBJ2-1,-,14,TRBD2,TRBV28,CASRTSGARNEQFF,TGTGCCAGCAGGACTAGCGGGGCCCGCAATGAGCAGTTCTTC
TRBJ2-6,few,15,-,TRBV24-1,CATSDGLSGANVLTF,TGTGCCACCAGTGATGGATTGTCCGGGGCCAACGTCCTGACTTTC
TRBJ2-1,-,18,TRBD2,TRBV28,CASSSGSSGSLLGNEQFF,TGTGCCAGCAGTTCTGGGAGTAGCGGGAGTCTGCTGGGGAATGAGCAGTTCTTC
TRBJ2-1,-,13,-,TRBV6-2/TRBV6-3,CASTTRVGDEQFF,TGTGCCAGCACTACCAGGGTGGGCGATGAGCAGTTCTTC
TRBJ2-2,-,15,TRBD2,TRBV10-2,CASRLAGGDTGELFF,TGCGCCAGCAGACTAGCGGGAGGTGACACCGGGGAGCTGTTTTTT
TRBJ2-2,-,13,-,TRBV12-3/TRBV12-4,CAMGGAGTGELFF,TGTGCAATGGGGGGGGCTGGCACCGGGGAGCTGTTTTTT
TRBJ2-1,-,14,TRBD2,TRBV5-6,CASSLSGRATEQFF,TGTGCCAGCAGCCTTAGCGGGAGGGCCACTGAGCAGTTCTTC
TRBJ2-7,-,18,TRBD1,TRBV29-1,CSVEAGRGQGAFPYEQYF,TGCAGCGTTGAAGCTGGAAGGGGACAGGGGGCATTCCCCTACGAGCAGTACTTC
TRBJ1-1,-,14,TRBD1,TRBV12-3/TRBV12-4,CASSYDRVVTEAFF,TGTGCCAGCAGTTACGACAGGGTAGTTACTGAAGCTTTCTTT
TRBJ2-7,-,14,-,TRBV7-2,CASSLAGVAYEQYF,TGTGCCAGCAGCTTAGCGGGAGTGGCCTACGAGCAGTACTTC
TRBJ1-1,-,14,-,TRBV29-1,CSGGAAKLNTEAFF,TGCAGCGGAGGGGCCGCCAAATTGAACACTGAAGCTTTCTTT
TRBJ2-5,-,14,-,TRBV24-1,CATSDLTGSETQYF,TGTGCCACCAGTGATTTGACAGGGTCAGAGACCCAGTACTTC
TRBJ2-1,-,14,TRBD2,TRBV6-5,CASRLTSGYNEQFF,TGTGCCAGCAGGTTGACTAGCGGTTACAATGAGCAGTTCTTC
TRBJ1-2,once,14,-,TRBV28,CASSNNPRAVGYTF,TGTGCCAGCAGCAACAACCCCCGGGCCGTCGGCTACACCTTC
TRBJ2-3,-,19,TRBD2,TRBV7-2,CASSLAFDGLAESRDTQYF,TGTGCCAGCAGCTTAGCTTTCGATGGACTAGCCGAGTCCAGGGATACGCAGTATTTT
TRBJ2-6,few,17,-,TRBV6-5,CASSYFEDSSGANVLTF,TGTGCCAGCAGTTACTTTGAGGATAGCTCTGGGGCCAACGTCCTGACTTTC
TRBJ2-3,-,15,TRBD2,TRBV12-3/TRBV12-4,CATRLAGNPTDTQYF,TGTGCCACTCGGCTAGCGGGAAATCCCACAGATACGCAGTATTTT
TRBJ2-1,-,15,-,TRBV4-3,CASSQSTSSYNEQFF,TGCGCCAGCAGCCAGTCAACGAGCTCCTACAATGAGCAGTTCTTC
TRBJ2-2,-,14,-,TRBV5-1,CASSLADLAGELFF,TGCGCCAGCAGCTTGGCCGACTTAGCCGGGGAGCTGTTTTTT
TRBJ2-2,few,16,-,TRBV7-7,CASSPGSVTSTGELFF,TGTGCTAGCAGCCCGGGCAGCGTTACCTCGACCGGGGAGCTGTTTTTT
TRBJ2-1,-,16,-,TRBV6-1,CASRKLQSERYNEQFF,TGTGCCAGCCGTAAGCTCCAGTCGGAGCGGTACAATGAGCAGTTCTTC
TRBJ2-5,many,13,-,TRBV9,CASSVGRMETQYF,TGTGCCAGCAGCGTAGGCAGGATGGAGACCCAGTACTTC